This TCR beta chain derives from a study of blood T cell repertoires in COVID-19. Across the study: Sample material is recorded as cDNA or gDNA derived from T cells, B-cell-depleted T cells, or PBMCs.

J was trimmed by 6 bases and V by 4 bases; bases with no gene match: 4. Germline V gives CDR1 SGHRS, CDR2 YFSETQ. There are 14 residues in the CDR3. Source study methods: How many nucleated cells were present was estimated from reference gene primer amplification. The assay was immunoSEQ multiplex PCR, and TCRdb's table has in-frame clones only and misses some. That table is the source of V, J and clone size, and D and trimming were worked out from the DNA. The top ten hold 5.5% to 7.5% of the sample, which has 200,000 to 300,000 clones, around four fifths seen once. The sequencing sample was made of peripheral blood. V gene TRBV5-1 combines with J gene TRBJ1-1; 12 bases agree with TRBD1. The clonotype comes from an older woman with active or convalescent COVID-19. CDR3 nucleotides: TGCGCCAGCAGCGGGGGACAGGGGGCATCTGAAGCTTTCTTT. As protein: CASSGGQGASEAFF.